These 9 T cell receptor beta chains came from one sample sequenced in a study of glioma-infiltrating T cells. The iRepertoire nested amplicon-rescue multiplex PCR amplified TCR alpha and beta CDR3s from RNA. Via MiXCR, TCRdb re-called the multiplex PCR reads, giving one row per CDR3 protein. The sample includes about 110,000 distinct CDR3 sequences, less than 30% of them seen just once. The source material was glioma tissue, nonneoplastic brain tissue, or PBMCs (not recorded which). The receptor source for this set is a human donor with low-grade glioma or glioblastoma, undergoing nonglioma brain surgery, or in good health (not recorded which).

The V and J genes are TRBV12-5 and TRBJ2-1; D call uncertain. Germline assignment: CDR1 LGHNT and CDR2 FRNRAP. CDR3 size: 14 residues. V was cut by 1 base and J by 0 bases, with 4 bases left in between. The CDR3 protein is CASGLASSYNEQFF. The CDR3 coding sequence is TGTGCTAGTGGTTTGGCCAGCTCCTACAATGAGCAGTTCTTC.

This clonotype was found many times. The genes are TRBV2 and TRBJ1-2; possibly TRBD1 for D (5 bases). The CDR3 loop spans 14 amino acids. V was trimmed by 7 bases and J by 0 bases, leaving 12 bases between them. Per germline, CDR1 SNHLY and CDR2 FYNNEI. As DNA, the CDR3 is TGTGCCAGCAAGAAAGGGACGGCTAACTATGGCTACACCTTC. Amino acids: CASKKGTANYGYTF.

This clonotype was seen many times. The V call is TRBV18, the J call TRBJ2-1; 7 nucleotides match TRBD2. The CDR3 length is 18 residues. Losses at the gene ends were 2 bases for V and 1 base for J; bases not matched to a gene: 11. CDR1 and CDR2 from the germline V gene are KGHSH and LQKENI. The CDR3 is CASSPASGRSFSYNEQFF. The CDR3 nucleotides are TGTGCCAGCTCACCAGCTAGCGGTAGGTCTTTTTCCTACAATGAGCAGTTCTTC.

This clonotype was observed many times. The chain links TRBV12-3 or TRBV12-4 to TRBJ1-5, with a possible D match to TRBD1 (5 bases). The CDR3 has 16 residues. Trimming shortened V by 3 bases and J by 1 base, and 13 bases separated the two germline ends. The CDR3 region is CASSFQGTYSNQPQHF. CDR3 DNA: TGTGCCAGCAGTTTCCAGGGCACGTACAGCAATCAGCCCCAGCATTTT.

In its sample, this clonotype was seen many times. The chain employs TRBV20-1 and TRBJ2-3, with 11 nucleotides matching TRBD2. CDR3 length: 15 residues. V was clipped by 1 base and J by 5 bases; unmatched bases: 5. CDR1 and CDR2 from the germline V gene are DFQATT and SNEGSKA (reference sequence). CDR3 in amino acids: CSARVAGGPIDTQYF. In DNA, the CDR3 is TGCAGTGCTAGAGTAGCGGGAGGGCCAATAGATACGCAGTATTTT.

This clonotype has a count of ten or more. The chain couples TRBV7-2 to TRBJ2-5; D assignment may be TRBD1 or TRBD2 (5 bases each). The CDR3 loop spans 14 amino acids. Per the germline V gene, CDR1 is SGHTA and CDR2 is FQGNSA. Trimming cost V 0 bases and J 3 bases, with 8 bases left between them. The CDR3 loop reads CASSLAGTKETQYF. The CDR3 DNA reads as TGTGCCAGCAGCTTAGCGGGGACGAAAGAGACCCAGTACTTC.

This clonotype was recorded many times. The genes are TRBV12-3 or TRBV12-4 and TRBJ1-2, with 9 nucleotides matching TRBD1. The CDR3 totals 14 residues. The V and J ends lost 5 bases and 4 bases, in that order; junction bases with no gene match: 5. The CDR3 loop is CASSTGGASYGYTF. For the CDR3, the DNA is TGTGCCAGCAGTACAGGGGGCGCGAGCTATGGCTACACCTTC.

In this sample, this clonotype turned up many times. The rearrangement uses TRBV9 and TRBJ1-1, with 7 bases matching TRBD1. Germline trimming cut 3 bases from V and 5 bases from J; bases unmatched to any gene: 25. CDR3 length equals 20 residues. Germline lookup yields CDR1 SGDLS and CDR2 YYNGEE. The CDR3 region has the DNA TGTGCCAGCAGCGCTCAAATACTACGGGACAGAATGGGTCAGAGAACTGAAGCTTTCTTT. It specifies CASSAQILRDRMGQRTEAFF.

The rearrangement links TRBV7-2 to TRBJ2-7; a possible D gene is TRBD2 (6 bases). V was pared by 5 bases and J by 6 bases, with 11 bases between. Per the germline V gene, CDR1 is SGHTA and CDR2 is FQGNSA. The CDR3 contains 12 residues. The CDR3 loop is CASSPGGIEQYF. In DNA form, the CDR3 reads TGTGCCAGCAGCCCCGGGGGAATCGAGCAGTACTTC.